This paragraph covers one TCR beta chain sequence. The sample belongs to a study of blood T cell repertoires in COVID-19. This CDR3 has 17 residues. The germline V gene has CDR1 SGHTS and CDR2 YDEGEE. Trimming left V 4 bases short and J 5 bases short, with 22 bases between. Enrolment of Seattle patients took place during active infection, and they were followed longitudinally. TCRdb's table, derived via immunoSEQ multiplex PCR, lists solely in-frame clones and lacks some. This sample has about 160,000 clones; around 74% occur once, and the top ten carry approximately 7.6%. The receptor was isolated from a woman in her sixties with COVID-19, enrolled during active disease. Sequenced sample: peripheral blood. The J gene is TRBJ1-5, the V gene TRBV5-8; tentatively, D is TRBD1 (5 bases). CDR3 nucleotides: TGTGCCAGCAGCCCTAGGAAGGGGCTCGGGTTAGATCAGCCCCAGCATTTT. Its protein product is CASSPRKGLGLDQPQHF.